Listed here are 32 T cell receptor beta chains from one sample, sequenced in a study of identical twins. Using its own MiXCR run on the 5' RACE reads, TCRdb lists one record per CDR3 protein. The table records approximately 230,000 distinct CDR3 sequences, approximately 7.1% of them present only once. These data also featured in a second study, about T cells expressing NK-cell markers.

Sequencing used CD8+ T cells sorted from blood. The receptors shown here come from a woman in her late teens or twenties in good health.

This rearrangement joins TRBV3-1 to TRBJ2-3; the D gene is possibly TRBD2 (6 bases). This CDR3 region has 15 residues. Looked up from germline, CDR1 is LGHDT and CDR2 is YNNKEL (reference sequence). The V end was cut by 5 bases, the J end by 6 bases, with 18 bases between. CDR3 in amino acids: CASSSDYDRVDTQYF. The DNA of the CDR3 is TGTGCCAGCAGCTCGGACTACGACCGAGTGGATACGCAGTATTTT.

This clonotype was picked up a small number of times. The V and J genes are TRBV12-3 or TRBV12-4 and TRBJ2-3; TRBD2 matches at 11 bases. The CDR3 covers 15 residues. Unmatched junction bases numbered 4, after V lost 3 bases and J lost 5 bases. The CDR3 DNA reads TGTGCCAGCAGTTTTAGCGGGAGGGCCGTAGATACGCAGTATTTT. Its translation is CASSFSGRAVDTQYF.

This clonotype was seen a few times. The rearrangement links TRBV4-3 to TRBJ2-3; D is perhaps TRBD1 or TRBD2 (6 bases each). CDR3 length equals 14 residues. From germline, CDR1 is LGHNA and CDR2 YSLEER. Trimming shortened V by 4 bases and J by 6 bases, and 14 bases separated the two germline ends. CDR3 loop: CASSPRLGGDTQYF. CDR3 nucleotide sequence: TGCGCCAGCAGCCCCCGACTAGGGGGGGATACGCAGTATTTT.

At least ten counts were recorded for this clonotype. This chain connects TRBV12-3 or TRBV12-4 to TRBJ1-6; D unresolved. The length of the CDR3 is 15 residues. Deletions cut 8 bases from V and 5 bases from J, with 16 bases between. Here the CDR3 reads CASAPHTHHNSPLHF. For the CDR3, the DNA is TGTGCCAGCGCCCCTCATACCCATCATAATTCACCCCTCCACTTT.

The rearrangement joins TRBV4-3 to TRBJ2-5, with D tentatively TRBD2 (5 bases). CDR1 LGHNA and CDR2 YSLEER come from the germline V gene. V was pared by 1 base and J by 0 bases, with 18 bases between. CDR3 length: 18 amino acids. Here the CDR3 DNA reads TGCGCCAGCAGCCAAGTCCATGGACTGCCAGCAAACCAAGAGACCCAGTACTTC. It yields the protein CASSQVHGLPANQETQYF.

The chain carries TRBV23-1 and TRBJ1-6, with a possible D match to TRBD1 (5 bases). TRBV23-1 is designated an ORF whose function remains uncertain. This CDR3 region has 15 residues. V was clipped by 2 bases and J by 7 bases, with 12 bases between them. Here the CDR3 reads CASSQPGHKNSPLHF. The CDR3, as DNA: TGCGCCAGCAGTCAACCCGGACACAAGAATTCACCCCTCCACTTT.

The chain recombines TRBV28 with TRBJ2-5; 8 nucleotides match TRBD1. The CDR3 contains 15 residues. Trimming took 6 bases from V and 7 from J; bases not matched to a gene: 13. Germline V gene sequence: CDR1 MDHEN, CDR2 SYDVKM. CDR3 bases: TGTGCCAGCAGCAAAGCCGGGACAGGTGGGGGGACCCAGTACTTC. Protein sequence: CASSKAGTGGGTQYF.

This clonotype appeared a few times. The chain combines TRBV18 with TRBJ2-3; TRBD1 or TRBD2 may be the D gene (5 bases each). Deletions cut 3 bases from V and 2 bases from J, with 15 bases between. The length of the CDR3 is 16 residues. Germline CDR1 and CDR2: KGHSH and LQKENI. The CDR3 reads CASSPEGRSYTDTQYF. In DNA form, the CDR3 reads TGTGCCAGCTCACCTGAGGGACGGTCTTACACAGATACGCAGTATTTT. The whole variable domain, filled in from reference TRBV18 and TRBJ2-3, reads NAGVMQNPRHLVRRRGQEARLRCSPMKGHSHVYWYRQLPEEGLKFMVYLQKENIIDESGMPKERFSAEFPKEGPSILRIQQVVRGDSAAYFCASSPEGRSYTDTQYFGPGTRLTVL.

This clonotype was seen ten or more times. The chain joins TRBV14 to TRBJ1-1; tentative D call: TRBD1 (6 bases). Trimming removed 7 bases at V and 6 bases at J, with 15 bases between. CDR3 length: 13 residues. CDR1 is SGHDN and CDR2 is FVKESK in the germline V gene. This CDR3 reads CASTSGGRPEAFF. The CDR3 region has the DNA TGTGCCAGCACCTCTGGGGGCAGGCCTGAAGCTTTCTTT.

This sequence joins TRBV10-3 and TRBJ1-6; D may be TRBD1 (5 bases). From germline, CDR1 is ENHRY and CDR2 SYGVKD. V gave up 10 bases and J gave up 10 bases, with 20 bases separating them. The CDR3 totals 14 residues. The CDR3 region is CASESGERGSPLHF. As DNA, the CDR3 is TGTGCCAGCGAGAGTGGGGAGCGGGGGTCACCCCTCCACTTT.

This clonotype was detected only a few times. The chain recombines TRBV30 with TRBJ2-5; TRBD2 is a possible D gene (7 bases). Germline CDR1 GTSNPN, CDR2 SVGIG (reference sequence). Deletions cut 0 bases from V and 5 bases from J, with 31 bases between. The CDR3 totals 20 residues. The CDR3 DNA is TGTGCCTGGAGTGTACCCCGGATCCGAGGCCGGGGGGCGTCCTCGGAGACCCAGTACTTC. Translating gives CAWSVPRIRGRGASSETQYF.

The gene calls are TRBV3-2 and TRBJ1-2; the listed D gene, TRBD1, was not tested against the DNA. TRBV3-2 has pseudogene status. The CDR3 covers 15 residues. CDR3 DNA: TGTGCCTCCTGCCACGTTGACAGACAGAACTATGGCTACACCTTC. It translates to CASCHVDRQNYGYTF.

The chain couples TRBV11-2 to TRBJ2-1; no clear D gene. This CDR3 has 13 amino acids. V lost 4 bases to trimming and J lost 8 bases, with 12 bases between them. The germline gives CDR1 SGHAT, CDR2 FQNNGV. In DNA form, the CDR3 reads TGTGCCAGCAGCTCCGTAAGGCTTGATGAGCAGTTCTTC. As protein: CASSSVRLDEQFF.

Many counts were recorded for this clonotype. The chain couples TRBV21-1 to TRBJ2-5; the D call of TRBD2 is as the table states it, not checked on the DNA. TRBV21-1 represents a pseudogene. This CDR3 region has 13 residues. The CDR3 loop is CARHRQERRAQYF. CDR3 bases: TGTGCCAGACACAGGCAGGAGAGGAGGGCCCAGTACTTC.

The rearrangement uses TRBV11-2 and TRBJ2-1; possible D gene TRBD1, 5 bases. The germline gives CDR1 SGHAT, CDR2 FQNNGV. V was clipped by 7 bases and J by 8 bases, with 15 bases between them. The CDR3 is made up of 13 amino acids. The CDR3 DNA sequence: TGTGCCAGCACCCACGGTGGGGCGGATGAGCAGTTCTTC. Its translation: CASTHGGADEQFF. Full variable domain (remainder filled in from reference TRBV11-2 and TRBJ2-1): EAGVAQSPRYKIIEKRQSVAFWCNPISGHATLYWYQQILGQGPKLLIQFQNNGVVDDSQLPKDRFSAERLKGVDSTLKIQPAKLEDSAVYLCASTHGGADEQFFGPGTRLTVL.

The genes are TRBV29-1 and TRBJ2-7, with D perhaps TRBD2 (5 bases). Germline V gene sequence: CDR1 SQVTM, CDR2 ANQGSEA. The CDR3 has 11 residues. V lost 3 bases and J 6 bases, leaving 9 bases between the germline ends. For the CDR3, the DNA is TGCAGCGTTGATTTGGGAGCCGAGCAGTACTTC. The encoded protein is CSVDLGAEQYF.

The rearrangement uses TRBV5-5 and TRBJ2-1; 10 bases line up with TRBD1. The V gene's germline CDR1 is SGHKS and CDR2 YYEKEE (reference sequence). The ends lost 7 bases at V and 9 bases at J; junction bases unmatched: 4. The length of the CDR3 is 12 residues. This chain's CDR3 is CASPTGGGEQFF. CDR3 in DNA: TGTGCCAGCCCGACAGGGGGCGGTGAGCAGTTCTTC.

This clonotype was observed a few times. The CDR3 sequence is CASSLNGELFF. The CDR3 DNA reads TGTGCCAGCAGTTTAAACGGGGAGCTGTTTTTT. The rearrangement links TRBV27 to TRBJ2-2; D is unresolved. Deletions cut 2 bases from V and 7 bases from J, with 2 bases between. The CDR3 is 11 residues long. CDR1 is MNHEY and CDR2 is SMNVEV in the germline V gene (reference sequence).

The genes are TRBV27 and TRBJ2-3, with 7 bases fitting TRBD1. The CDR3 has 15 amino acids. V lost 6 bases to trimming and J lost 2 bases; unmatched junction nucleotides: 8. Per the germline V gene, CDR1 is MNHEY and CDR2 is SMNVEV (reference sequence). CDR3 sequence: CASRPWDSLTDTQYF. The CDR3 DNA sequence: TGTGCCAGCAGACCTTGGGACAGCCTCACAGATACGCAGTATTTT.

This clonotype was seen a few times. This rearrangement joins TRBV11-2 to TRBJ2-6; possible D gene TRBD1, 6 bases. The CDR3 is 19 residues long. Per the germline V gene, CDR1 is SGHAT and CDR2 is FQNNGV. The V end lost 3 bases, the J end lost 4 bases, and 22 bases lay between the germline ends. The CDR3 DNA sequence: TGTGCCAGCAGCTTGAACAGGGTAGGACCGCTTAGAGGGGCCAACGTCCTGACTTTC. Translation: CASSLNRVGPLRGANVLTF. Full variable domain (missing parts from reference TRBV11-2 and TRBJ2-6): EAGVAQSPRYKIIEKRQSVAFWCNPISGHATLYWYQQILGQGPKLLIQFQNNGVVDDSQLPKDRFSAERLKGVDSTLKIQPAKLEDSAVYLCASSLNRVGPLRGANVLTFGAGSRLTVL.

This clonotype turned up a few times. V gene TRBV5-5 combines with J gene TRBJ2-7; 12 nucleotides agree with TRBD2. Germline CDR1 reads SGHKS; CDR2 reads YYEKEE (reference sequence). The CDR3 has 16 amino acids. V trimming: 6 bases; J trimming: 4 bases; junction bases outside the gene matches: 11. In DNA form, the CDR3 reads TGTGCCAGCACCATCAACCTAGCGGGAGGGAAATACGAGCAGTACTTC. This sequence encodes CASTINLAGGKYEQYF. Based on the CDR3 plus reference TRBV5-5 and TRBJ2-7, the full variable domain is DAGVTQSPTHLIKTRGQQVTLRCSPISGHKSVSWYQQVLGQGPQFIFQYYEKEERGRGNFPDRFSARQFPNYSSELNVNALLLGDSALYLCASTINLAGGKYEQYFGPGTRLTVT.

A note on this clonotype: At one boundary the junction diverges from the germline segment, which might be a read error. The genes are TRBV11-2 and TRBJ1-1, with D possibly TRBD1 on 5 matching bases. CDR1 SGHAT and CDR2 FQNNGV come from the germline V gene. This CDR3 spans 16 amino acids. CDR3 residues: CASSLGLRGWDTEAFF. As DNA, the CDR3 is TGTGCAAGCAGCTTAGGCTTGAGGGGATGGGACACTGAAGCTTTCTTT. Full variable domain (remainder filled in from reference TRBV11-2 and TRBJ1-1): EAGVAQSPRYKIIEKRQSVAFWCNPISGHATLYWYQQILGQGPKLLIQFQNNGVVDDSQLPKDRFSAERLKGVDSTLKIQPAKLEDSAVYLCASSLGLRGWDTEAFFGQGTRLTVV.

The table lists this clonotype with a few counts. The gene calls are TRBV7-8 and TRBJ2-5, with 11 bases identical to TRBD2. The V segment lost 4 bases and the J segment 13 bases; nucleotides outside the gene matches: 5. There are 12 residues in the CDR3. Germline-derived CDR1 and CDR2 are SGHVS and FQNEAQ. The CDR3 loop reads CASSSGLADRYF. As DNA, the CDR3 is TGTGCCAGCAGCTCGGGACTAGCGGACAGGTACTTC. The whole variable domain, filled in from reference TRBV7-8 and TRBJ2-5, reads GAGVSQSPRYKVAKRGQDVALRCDPISGHVSLFWYQQALGQGPEFLTYFQNEAQLDKSGLPSDRFFAERPEGSVSTLKIQRTQQEDSAVYLCASSSGLADRYFGPGTRLLVL.

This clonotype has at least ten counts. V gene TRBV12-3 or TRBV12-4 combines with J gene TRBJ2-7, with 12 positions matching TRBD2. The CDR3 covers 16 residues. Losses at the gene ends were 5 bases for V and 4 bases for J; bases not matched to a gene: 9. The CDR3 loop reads CASSLRTSGTWYEQYF. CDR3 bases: TGTGCCAGCAGTCTAAGGACTAGCGGGACATGGTACGAGCAGTACTTC.

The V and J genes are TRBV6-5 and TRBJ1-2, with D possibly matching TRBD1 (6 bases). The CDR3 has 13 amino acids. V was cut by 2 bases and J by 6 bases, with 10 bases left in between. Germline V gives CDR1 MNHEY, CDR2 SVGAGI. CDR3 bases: TGTGCCAGCAGTTACGGGGGGGCACATGGCTACACCTTC. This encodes CASSYGGAHGYTF.

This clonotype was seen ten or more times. The CDR3 DNA reads TGTGCCAGCAGCCAAGCCACCGGGACAGGTGGCCCCTCCACCTACGAGCAGTACTTC. Its translation is CASSQATGTGGPSTYEQYF. The chain joins TRBV3-1 to TRBJ2-7; the match to TRBD1 covers 8 bases. The junction had 16 bases not matched to a gene; V was cut back by 1 base and J by 2 bases. This CDR3 comprises 19 residues. Germline CDR1 LGHDT, CDR2 YNNKEL (reference sequence).

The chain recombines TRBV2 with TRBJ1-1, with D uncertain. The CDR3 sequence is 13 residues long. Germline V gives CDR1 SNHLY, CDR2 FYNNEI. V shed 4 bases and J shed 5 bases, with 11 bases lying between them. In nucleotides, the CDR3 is TGTGCCAGCAGTGTCTTCGGCGCTACTGAAGCTTTCTTT. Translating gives CASSVFGATEAFF.

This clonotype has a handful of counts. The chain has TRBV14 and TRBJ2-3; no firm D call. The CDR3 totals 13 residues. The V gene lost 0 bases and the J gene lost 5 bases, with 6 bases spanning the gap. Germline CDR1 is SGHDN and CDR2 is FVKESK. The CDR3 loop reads CASSQDSLDTQYF. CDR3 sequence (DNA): TGTGCCAGCAGCCAAGATTCATTAGATACGCAGTATTTT.

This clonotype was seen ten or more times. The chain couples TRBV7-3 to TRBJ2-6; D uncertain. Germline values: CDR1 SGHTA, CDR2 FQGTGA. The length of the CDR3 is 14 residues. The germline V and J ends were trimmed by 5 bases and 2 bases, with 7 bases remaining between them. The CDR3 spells CASSPGAGANVLTF. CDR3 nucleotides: TGTGCCAGCAGCCCGGGTGCTGGGGCCAACGTCCTGACTTTC.

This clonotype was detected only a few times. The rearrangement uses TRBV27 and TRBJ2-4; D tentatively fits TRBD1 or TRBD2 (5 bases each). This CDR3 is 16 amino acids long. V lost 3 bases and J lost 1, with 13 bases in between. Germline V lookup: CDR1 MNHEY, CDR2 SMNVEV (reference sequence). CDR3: CASSLGEHLAKNIQYF. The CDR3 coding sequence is TGTGCCAGCAGTTTGGGGGAACATTTGGCCAAAAACATTCAGTACTTC.

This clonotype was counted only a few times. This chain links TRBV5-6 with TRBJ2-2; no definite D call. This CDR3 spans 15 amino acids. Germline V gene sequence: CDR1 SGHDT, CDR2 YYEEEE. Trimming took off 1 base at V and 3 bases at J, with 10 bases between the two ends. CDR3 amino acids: CASSLSGGDTGELFF. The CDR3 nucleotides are TGTGCCAGCAGCTTGAGTGGTGGGGACACCGGGGAGCTGTTTTTT.

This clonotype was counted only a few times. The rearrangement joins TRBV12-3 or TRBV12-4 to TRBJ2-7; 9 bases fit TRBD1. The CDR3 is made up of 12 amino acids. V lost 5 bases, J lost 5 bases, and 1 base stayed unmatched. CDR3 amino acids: CASSTGGHEQYF. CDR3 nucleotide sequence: TGTGCCAGCAGTACAGGGGGCCACGAGCAGTACTTC.